These 3 T cell receptor beta chains originate from one sample sequenced in a study of T cell responses to AZD1222 COVID-19 vaccine. Measured with immunoSEQ multiplex PCR; TCRdb has only the in-frame clones, and not every one. The data contain approximately 190,000 clones, around 90% of them singletons. The specimen comprised peripheral blood, sampled on day 0 of AZD1222 vaccination. Receptor source: an adult in good health.

The V gene is TRBV2, the J gene TRBJ2-1, with 8 bases identical to TRBD1. Losses at the gene ends were 5 bases for V and 9 bases for J; bases not matched to a gene: 15. CDR1 is SNHLY and CDR2 is FYNNEI in the germline V gene. The CDR3 has 16 residues. The CDR3 region is CASSKRTGSILVEQFF. As DNA, the CDR3 is TGTGCCAGCAGTAAGCGGACAGGGTCCATCTTAGTTGAGCAGTTCTTC. The full variable domain, in which reference TRBV2 and TRBJ2-1 provide the parts outside the CDR3, is EPEVTQTPSHQVTQMGQEVILRCVPISNHLYFYWYRQILGQKVEFLVSFYNNEISEKSEIFDDQFSVERPDGSNFTLKIRSTKLEDSAMYFCASSKRTGSILVEQFFGPGTRLTVL.

CDR3 in amino acids: CASRALTRGAGTEAFF. The DNA for the CDR3 is TGTGCCAGCAGGGCGCTCACCCGGGGGGCGGGCACTGAAGCTTTCTTT. The V call is TRBV28, the J call TRBJ1-1; weak D call: TRBD1 (6 bases). V was cut by 6 bases and J by 4 bases, with 21 bases left in between. CDR1 is MDHEN and CDR2 is SYDVKM in the germline V gene. The CDR3 loop spans 16 amino acids.

V usage is TRBV6-5 and J usage is TRBJ1-2, with D hard to call. CDR1 MNHEY and CDR2 SVGAGI come from the germline V gene. Trimming pared 7 bases from V and 4 bases from J, leaving 13 bases between. This CDR3 is 13 amino acids long. CDR3 coding DNA: TGTGCCAGCACCCCCCAGGAGGGCTATGGCTACACCTTC. Translated, it gives CASTPQEGYGYTF.